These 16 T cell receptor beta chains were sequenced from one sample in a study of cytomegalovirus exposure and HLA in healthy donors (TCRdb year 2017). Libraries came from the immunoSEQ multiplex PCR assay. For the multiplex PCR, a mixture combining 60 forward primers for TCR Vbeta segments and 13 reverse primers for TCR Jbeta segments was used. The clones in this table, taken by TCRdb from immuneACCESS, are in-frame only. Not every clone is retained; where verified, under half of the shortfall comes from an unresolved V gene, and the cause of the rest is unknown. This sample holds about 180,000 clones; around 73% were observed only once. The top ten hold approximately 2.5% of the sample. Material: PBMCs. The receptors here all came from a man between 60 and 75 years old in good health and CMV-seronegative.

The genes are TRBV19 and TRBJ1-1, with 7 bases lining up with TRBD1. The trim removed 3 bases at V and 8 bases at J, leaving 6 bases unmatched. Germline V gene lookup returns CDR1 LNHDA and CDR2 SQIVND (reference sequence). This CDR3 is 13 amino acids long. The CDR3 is CASSIIQGQEAFF. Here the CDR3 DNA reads TGTGCCAGTAGTATCATACAGGGACAGGAAGCTTTCTTT.

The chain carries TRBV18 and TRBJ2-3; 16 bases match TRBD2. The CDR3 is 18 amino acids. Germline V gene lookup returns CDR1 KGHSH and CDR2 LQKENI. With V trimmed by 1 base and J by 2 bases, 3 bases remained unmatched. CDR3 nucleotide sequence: TGTGCCAGCTCACCACTTGGGACTAGCGGGGGGGTCACAGATACGCAGTATTTT. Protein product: CASSPLGTSGGVTDTQYF.

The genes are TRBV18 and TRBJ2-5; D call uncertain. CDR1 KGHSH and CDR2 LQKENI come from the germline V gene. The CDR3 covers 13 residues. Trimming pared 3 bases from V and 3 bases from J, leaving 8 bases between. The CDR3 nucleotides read TGTGCCAGCTCACCGAACCAGGAAGAGACCCAGTACTTC. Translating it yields CASSPNQEETQYF. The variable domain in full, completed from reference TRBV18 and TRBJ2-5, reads NAGVMQNPRHLVRRRGQEARLRCSPMKGHSHVYWYRQLPEEGLKFMVYLQKENIIDESGMPKERFSAEFPKEGPSILRIQQVVRGDSAAYFCASSPNQEETQYFGPGTRLLVL.

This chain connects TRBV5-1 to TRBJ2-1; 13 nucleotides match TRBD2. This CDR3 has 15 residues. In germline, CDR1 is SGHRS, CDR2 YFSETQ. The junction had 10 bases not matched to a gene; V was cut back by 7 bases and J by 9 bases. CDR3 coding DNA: TGCGCCAGCGCCGGGACTAGCGGGGACTCAGGTGAGCAGTTCTTC. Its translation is CASAGTSGDSGEQFF.

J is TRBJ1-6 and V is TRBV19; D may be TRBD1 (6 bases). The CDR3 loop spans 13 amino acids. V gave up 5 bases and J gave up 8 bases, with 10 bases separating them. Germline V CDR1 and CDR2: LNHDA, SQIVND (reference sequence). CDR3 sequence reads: CASSVNRDSPLHF. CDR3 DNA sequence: TGTGCCAGTAGTGTCAACAGGGATTCACCCCTCCACTTT.

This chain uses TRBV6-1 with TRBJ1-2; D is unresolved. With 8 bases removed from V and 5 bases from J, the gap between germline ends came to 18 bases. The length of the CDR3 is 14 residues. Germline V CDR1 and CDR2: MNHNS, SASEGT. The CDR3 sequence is CASAPPSGLYGYTF. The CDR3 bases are TGTGCCAGCGCCCCCCCTAGCGGACTATATGGCTACACCTTC.

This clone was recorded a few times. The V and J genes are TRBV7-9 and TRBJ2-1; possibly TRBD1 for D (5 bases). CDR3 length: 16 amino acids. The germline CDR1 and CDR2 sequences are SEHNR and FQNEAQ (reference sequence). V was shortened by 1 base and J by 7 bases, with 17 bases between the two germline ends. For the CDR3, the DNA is TGTGCCAGCAGCTTAGGTTCAGGGCTTCAGAAGAATGAGCAGTTCTTC. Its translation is CASSLGSGLQKNEQFF. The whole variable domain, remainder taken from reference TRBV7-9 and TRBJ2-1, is DTGVSQNPRHKITKRGQNVTFRCDPISEHNRLYWYRQTLGQGPEFLTYFQNEAQLEKSRLLSDRFSAERPKGSFSTLEIQRTEQGDSAMYLCASSLGSGLQKNEQFFGPGTRLTVL.

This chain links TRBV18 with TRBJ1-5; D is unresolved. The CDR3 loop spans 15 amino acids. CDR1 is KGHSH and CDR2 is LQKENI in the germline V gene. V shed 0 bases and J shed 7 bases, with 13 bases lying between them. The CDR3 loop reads CASSPPGASVQPQHF. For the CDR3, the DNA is TGTGCCAGCTCACCACCGGGAGCCTCCGTACAGCCCCAGCATTTT.

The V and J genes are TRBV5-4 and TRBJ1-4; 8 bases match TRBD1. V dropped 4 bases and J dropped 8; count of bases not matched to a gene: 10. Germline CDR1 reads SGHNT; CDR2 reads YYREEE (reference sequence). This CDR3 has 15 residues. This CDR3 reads CASSPTGERSEKLFF. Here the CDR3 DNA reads TGTGCCAGCAGCCCGACAGGGGAAAGGTCAGAAAAACTGTTTTTT.

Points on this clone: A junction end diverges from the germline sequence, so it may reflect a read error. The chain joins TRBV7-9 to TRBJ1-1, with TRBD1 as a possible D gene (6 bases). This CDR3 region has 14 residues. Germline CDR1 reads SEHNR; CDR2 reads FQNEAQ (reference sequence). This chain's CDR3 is CSSSLQGYDTEAFF. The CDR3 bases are TGTTCCAGCAGCTTACAGGGATATGACACTGAAGCTTTCTTT.

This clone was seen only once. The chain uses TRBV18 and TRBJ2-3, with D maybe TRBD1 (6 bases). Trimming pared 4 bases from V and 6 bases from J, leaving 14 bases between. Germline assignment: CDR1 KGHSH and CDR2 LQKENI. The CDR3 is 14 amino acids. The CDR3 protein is CASSLTYRDDTQYF. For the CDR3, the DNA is TGTGCCAGCTCACTAACCTACAGGGACGATACGCAGTATTTT.

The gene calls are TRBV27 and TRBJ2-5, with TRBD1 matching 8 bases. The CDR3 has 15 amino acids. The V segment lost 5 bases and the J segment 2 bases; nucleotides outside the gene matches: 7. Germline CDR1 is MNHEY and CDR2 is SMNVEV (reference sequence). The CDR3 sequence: CASSGSTGDQETQYF. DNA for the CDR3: TGTGCCAGCAGTGGGTCGACAGGGGATCAAGAGACCCAGTACTTC.

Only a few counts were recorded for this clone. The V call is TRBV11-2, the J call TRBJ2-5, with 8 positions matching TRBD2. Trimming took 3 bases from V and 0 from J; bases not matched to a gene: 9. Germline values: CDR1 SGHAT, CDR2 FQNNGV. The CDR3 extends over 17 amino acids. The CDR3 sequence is CASSFPAGGPYQETQYF. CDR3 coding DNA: TGTGCCAGCAGCTTTCCTGCGGGGGGCCCGTACCAAGAGACCCAGTACTTC.

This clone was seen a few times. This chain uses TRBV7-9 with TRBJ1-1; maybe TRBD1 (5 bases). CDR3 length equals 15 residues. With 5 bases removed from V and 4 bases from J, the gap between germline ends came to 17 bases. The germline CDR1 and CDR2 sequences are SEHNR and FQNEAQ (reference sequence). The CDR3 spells CASSGGHSGGTEAFF. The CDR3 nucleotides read TGTGCCAGCAGCGGTGGACACTCGGGTGGCACTGAAGCTTTCTTT.

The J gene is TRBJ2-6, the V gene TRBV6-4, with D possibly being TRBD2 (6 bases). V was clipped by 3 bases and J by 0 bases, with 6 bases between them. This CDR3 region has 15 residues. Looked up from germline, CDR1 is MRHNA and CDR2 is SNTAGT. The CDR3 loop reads CASSERGSGANVLTF. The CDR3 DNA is TGTGCCAGCAGTGAGCGGGGCTCTGGGGCCAACGTCCTGACTTTC.

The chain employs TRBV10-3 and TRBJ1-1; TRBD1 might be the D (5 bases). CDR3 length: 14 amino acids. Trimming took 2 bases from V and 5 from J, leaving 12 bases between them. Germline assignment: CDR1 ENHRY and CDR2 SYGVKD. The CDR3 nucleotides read TGTGCCATCAGTGAGGACAGTCTGGGGACTGAAGCTTTCTTT. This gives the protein CAISEDSLGTEAFF.